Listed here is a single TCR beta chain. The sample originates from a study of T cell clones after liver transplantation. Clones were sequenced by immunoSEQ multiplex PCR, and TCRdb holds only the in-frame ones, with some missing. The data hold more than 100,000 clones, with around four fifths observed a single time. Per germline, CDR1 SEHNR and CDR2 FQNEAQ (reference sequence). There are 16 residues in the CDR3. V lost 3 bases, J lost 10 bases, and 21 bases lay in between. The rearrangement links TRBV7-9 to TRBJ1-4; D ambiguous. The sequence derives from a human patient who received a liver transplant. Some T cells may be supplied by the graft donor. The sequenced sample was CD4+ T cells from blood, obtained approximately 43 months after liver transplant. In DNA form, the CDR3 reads TGTGCCAGCAGCTTCAAAGCGGGTGGGGAATCTGGAAAACTGTTTTTT. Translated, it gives CASSFKAGGESGKLFF. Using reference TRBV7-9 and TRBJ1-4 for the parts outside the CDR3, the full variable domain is DTGVSQNPRHKITKRGQNVTFRCDPISEHNRLYWYRQTLGQGPEFLTYFQNEAQLEKSRLLSDRFSAERPKGSFSTLEIQRTEQGDSAMYLCASSFKAGGESGKLFFGSGTQLSVL.